Given below is one TCR beta chain in context. Antigen specificity is unknown. Profiling relied on immunoSEQ multiplex PCR, and the TCRdb table lists in-frame clones only, not all of them. The sample shows 150,000 or so clones, around 84% of them seen only once. The data were obtained in a study of cytotoxic CD8 clonotypes in ibrutinib-treated CLL. Study summary: Response sampling took place at median about 12 months of treatment, range 6 to 36.

Study findings and constraints: Baseline values of clonality outstripped age-matched healthy donors and followed circulating CD8+ T-cell counts. Few clonotypes were public, and these shrank or held steady under treatment.

The CDR3 is 14 amino acids. With 0 bases removed from V and 0 bases from J, the gap between germline ends came to 7 bases. The germline gives CDR1 SGHRS, CDR2 YFSETQ. The sample was PBMCs, taken after 12 months of ibrutinib treatment. The receptor comes from a human donor with chronic lymphocytic leukemia. This chain links TRBV5-1 with TRBJ2-7, with D unclear. The CDR3 protein is CASSLDGSSYEQYF. The DNA for the CDR3 is TGCGCCAGCAGCTTGGACGGAAGCTCCTACGAGCAGTACTTC.